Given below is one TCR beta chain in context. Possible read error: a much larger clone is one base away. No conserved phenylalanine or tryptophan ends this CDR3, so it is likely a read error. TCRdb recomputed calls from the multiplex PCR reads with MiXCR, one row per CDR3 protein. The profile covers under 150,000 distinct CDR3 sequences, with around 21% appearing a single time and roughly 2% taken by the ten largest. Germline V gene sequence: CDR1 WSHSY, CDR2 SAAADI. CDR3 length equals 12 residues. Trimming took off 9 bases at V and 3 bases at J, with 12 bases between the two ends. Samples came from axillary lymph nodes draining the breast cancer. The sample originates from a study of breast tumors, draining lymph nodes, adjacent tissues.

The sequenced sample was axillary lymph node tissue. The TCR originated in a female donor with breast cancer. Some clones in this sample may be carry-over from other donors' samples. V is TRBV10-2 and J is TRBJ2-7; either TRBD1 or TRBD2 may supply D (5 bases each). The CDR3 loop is CASTGAGYEQYS. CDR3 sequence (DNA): TGCGCCAGTACCGGGGCGGGCTACGAGCAGTACTCC.